Following are 13 T cell receptor beta chains from one sample sequenced in a study of cytomegalovirus exposure and HLA in healthy donors. 60 Vbeta and 13 Jbeta primers were used in PCR. Clones were sequenced by immunoSEQ multiplex PCR, and TCRdb holds only the in-frame ones, with some missing. This sample yields around 91,000 clones, of which roughly four fifths are seen a single time; 3.5% to 5.5% belongs to the top ten. Sequenced: PBMCs. Source of these receptors: a woman in her thirties or forties in good health and CMV-seropositive.

This chain joins TRBV18 and TRBJ2-7; TRBD2 aligns across 9 bases. With V trimmed by 1 base and J by 2 bases, 3 bases remained unmatched. The CDR3 extends over 15 amino acids. Germline lookup yields CDR1 KGHSH and CDR2 LQKENI. CDR3 nucleotide sequence: TGTGCCAGCTCACCACGGCTAGCGGGAACCTACGAGCAGTACTTC. Residues: CASSPRLAGTYEQYF.

The chain joins TRBV4-2 to TRBJ1-2; D is perhaps TRBD1 (5 bases). V lost 4 bases, J lost 1 base, and 7 bases lay in between. CDR3 length equals 13 residues. Germline-derived CDR1 and CDR2 are LGHNA and YNFKEQ. The CDR3 DNA is TGTGCCAGCAGCCGACAGATTAACTATGGCTACACCTTC. It specifies CASSRQINYGYTF.

The rearrangement joins TRBV19 to TRBJ1-2; unclear D gene. V was shortened by 3 bases and J by 2 bases, with 4 bases between the two germline ends. The germline CDR1 and CDR2 sequences are LNHDA and SQIVND (reference sequence). The CDR3 loop spans 12 amino acids. The CDR3 DNA follows: TGTGCCAGTAGTATCGAGAACTATGGCTACACCTTC. Amino acids: CASSIENYGYTF.

This chain uses TRBV6-1 with TRBJ1-3; D is ambiguous. This CDR3 region has 16 residues. V was pared by 3 bases and J by 1 base, with 13 bases between. Germline CDR1 reads MNHNS; CDR2 reads SASEGT. The CDR3 loop is CASSDRPVQSGNTIYF. CDR3 sequence (DNA): TGTGCCAGCAGTGACCGCCCCGTTCAGTCTGGAAACACCATATATTTT.

The V gene is TRBV6-1, the J gene TRBJ1-5; 7 bases map to TRBD1. Per the germline V gene, CDR1 is MNHNS and CDR2 is SASEGT. Trimming cost V 7 bases and J 4 bases; bases outside gene matches: 7. CDR3 length: 14 residues. In DNA, the CDR3 is TGTGCCAGCATTAAAGGGACAGCGAATCAGCCCCAGCATTTT. Its protein is CASIKGTANQPQHF.

The J gene is TRBJ1-5, the V gene TRBV4-1; D is unresolved. Trimming removed 4 bases from V and 9 bases from J, with 16 bases in between. Germline values: CDR1 MGHRA, CDR2 YSYEKL. The CDR3 sequence is 14 residues long. CDR3 in DNA: TGCGCCAGCAGCCCCCCCCCTGAGTCGAGGCCCCAGCATTTT. This sequence encodes CASSPPPESRPQHF.

This clone was detected only once. The V call is TRBV7-8, the J call TRBJ2-3; TRBD2 matches at 12 bases. J lost 2 bases, V lost 3 bases, and 3 bases had no gene match. The CDR3 has 16 amino acids. Germline-derived CDR1 and CDR2 are SGHVS and FQNEAQ. The CDR3 protein is CASSFRTSGNTDTQYF. CDR3 nucleotide sequence: TGTGCCAGCAGCTTCCGGACTAGCGGGAACACAGATACGCAGTATTTT.

The V gene is TRBV11-2, the J gene TRBJ2-1; 11 bases map to TRBD1. Germline CDR1 SGHAT, CDR2 FQNNGV. The CDR3 sequence is 13 residues long. V shed 5 bases, J shed 16 bases, and the junction held 10 bases outside the gene matches. CDR3 in amino acids: CASSPGQGAPYFF. The CDR3 DNA sequence: TGTGCCAGCAGCCCCGGACAGGGGGCGCCCTATTTCTTC.

This chain joins TRBV29-1 and TRBJ2-4; TRBD1 agrees at 7 bases. CDR3 length: 14 residues. J was trimmed by 0 bases and V by 7 bases; bases with no gene match: 6. Germline CDR1 reads SQVTM; CDR2 reads ANQGSEA. The CDR3 protein is CSAWTGLAKNIQYF. The CDR3 nucleotides read TGCAGCGCGTGGACAGGACTAGCCAAAAACATTCAGTACTTC.

The chain carries TRBV19 and TRBJ2-3, with 7 bases lining up with TRBD2. V lost 3 bases to trimming and J lost 2 bases; unmatched junction nucleotides: 11. Germline V CDR1 and CDR2: LNHDA, SQIVND (reference sequence). The CDR3 totals 17 residues. The CDR3: CASSISAGVGFTDTQYF. The CDR3 DNA follows: TGTGCCAGTAGTATTAGCGCGGGGGTCGGCTTCACAGATACGCAGTATTTT.

V gene TRBV5-1 combines with J gene TRBJ1-1; 10 bases match TRBD1. Germline CDR1 SGHRS, CDR2 YFSETQ. With V trimmed by 2 bases and J by 4 bases, 5 bases remained unmatched. This CDR3 is 15 amino acids long. The CDR3 spells CASSFGTGVRTEAFF. CDR3 coding DNA: TGCGCCAGCAGCTTCGGGACAGGGGTCCGCACTGAAGCTTTCTTT.

This clone was seen once. One end of the junction varies from germline; a read error may be responsible. V is TRBV7-7 and J is TRBJ2-5; D possibly corresponds to TRBD2 (5 bases). Germline lookup yields CDR1 SSHAT and CDR2 FNYEAQ (reference sequence). The CDR3 contains 15 residues. The CDR3 region has the DNA TGTGCTAGCAGCTTAGAGCGACCCCCGGGGGAGACCCAGTACTTC. Protein sequence: CASSLERPPGETQYF.

The rearrangement links TRBV5-6 to TRBJ1-1; 8 positions agree with TRBD1. Germline loops: CDR1 SGHDT, CDR2 YYEEEE. V lost 1 base to trimming and J lost 1 base; unmatched junction nucleotides: 3. The length of the CDR3 is 15 residues. CDR3 loop: CASSLPGGANTEAFF. The CDR3 DNA follows: TGTGCCAGCAGCTTGCCAGGGGGCGCGAACACTGAAGCTTTCTTT.